The 19 T cell receptor beta chains presented below share a single source sample, sequenced in a study of shared clonotypes between healthy human individuals. Profiled with immunoSEQ multiplex PCR; TCRdb holds only in-frame clones, not every one. The sample has about 820,000 clones; 92% are singletons. Naive CD8 cells were CD45RO-negative, positively selected for CCR7, excluding terminally differentiated effector memory CD45RA+ cells. Sequencing used naive CD8+ T cells sorted from blood. The source of these receptors is a man in his thirties or forties in good health.

This clone was counted once. The gene calls are TRBV18 and TRBJ2-7; D might be TRBD1 (5 bases). Trimming removed 3 bases from V and 2 bases from J, with 17 bases in between. Germline V lookup: CDR1 KGHSH, CDR2 LQKENI. This CDR3 has 16 residues. The CDR3 DNA reads as TGTGCCAGCTCACCTACTGACAGAACGACCCCCTACGAGCAGTACTTC. It codes for CASSPTDRTTPYEQYF.

This chain uses TRBV7-2 with TRBJ2-7; TRBD1 matches 9 bases. V lost 5 bases, J lost 7 bases, and 12 bases stayed unmatched. This CDR3 contains 15 residues. Germline CDR1 reads SGHTA; CDR2 reads FQGNSA. As DNA, the CDR3 is TGTGCCAGCAGCGACCCGGGACAGGGTGATGGGGAGCAGTACTTC. Encoded protein: CASSDPGQGDGEQYF.

This clone appeared a few times. V gene TRBV2 combines with J gene TRBJ2-1; D remains ambiguous. V was shortened by 6 bases and J by 1 base, with 7 bases between the two germline ends. The V gene's germline CDR1 is SNHLY and CDR2 FYNNEI. The CDR3 spans 13 residues. CDR3 sequence: CASSIASYNEQFF. The DNA for the CDR3 is TGTGCCAGCAGCATCGCTTCCTACAATGAGCAGTTCTTC. Full variable domain (remainder filled in from reference TRBV2 and TRBJ2-1): EPEVTQTPSHQVTQMGQEVILRCVPISNHLYFYWYRQILGQKVEFLVSFYNNEISEKSEIFDDQFSVERPDGSNFTLKIRSTKLEDSAMYFCASSIASYNEQFFGPGTRLTVL.

This sequence joins TRBV7-6 and TRBJ2-3; D call uncertain. This CDR3 is 16 amino acids long. CDR1 and CDR2 (germline): SGHVS, FNYEAQ. V was trimmed by 3 bases and J by 0 bases, leaving 13 bases between them. CDR3 protein: CASSFLAERSTDTQYF. The CDR3 region has the DNA TGTGCCAGCAGCTTTTTGGCAGAAAGAAGCACAGATACGCAGTATTTT.

The chain uses TRBV27 and TRBJ1-5; D gene ambiguous. V was clipped by 4 bases and J by 9 bases, with 19 bases between them. Germline CDR1 MNHEY, CDR2 SMNVEV (reference sequence). The CDR3 has 15 residues. The CDR3 region is CASSSVDASVVPQHF. CDR3 in DNA: TGTGCCAGCAGTTCCGTCGACGCCTCGGTTGTGCCCCAGCATTTT.

The chain combines TRBV2 with TRBJ2-2; D not certain. Germline V CDR1 and CDR2: SNHLY, FYNNEI. Trimming pared 4 bases from V and 0 bases from J, leaving 12 bases between. CDR3 size: 16 residues. CDR3 sequence (DNA): TGTGCCAGCAGTGCATTGGAGTCAGCGAACACCGGGGAGCTGTTTTTT. Amino acid sequence: CASSALESANTGELFF. The full variable domain, completed using reference TRBV2 and TRBJ2-2, is EPEVTQTPSHQVTQMGQEVILRCVPISNHLYFYWYRQILGQKVEFLVSFYNNEISEKSEIFDDQFSVERPDGSNFTLKIRSTKLEDSAMYFCASSALESANTGELFFGEGSRLTVL.

This chain links TRBV6-5 with TRBJ1-5; 8 bases fit TRBD1. Looked up from germline, CDR1 is MNHEY and CDR2 is SVGAGI. This CDR3 has 15 amino acids. Germline trimming cut 6 bases from V and 3 bases from J; bases unmatched to any gene: 7. The CDR3 sequence: CASSLGQEINQPQHF. Written as DNA, the CDR3 is TGTGCCAGCAGCCTGGGACAGGAAATCAATCAGCCCCAGCATTTT.

This clone was observed once. J is TRBJ2-3 and V is TRBV6-6; a possible D gene is TRBD2 (7 bases). V gave up 10 bases and J gave up 2 bases, with 13 bases separating them. Germline V CDR1 and CDR2: MNHNY, SVGAGI (reference sequence). The CDR3 spans 13 residues. The CDR3 coding sequence is TGTGCCATCAGGGGAGGGCACACAGATACGCAGTATTTT. It codes for CAIRGGHTDTQYF.

Points on this clone: The same CDR3 can be traced to other DNA sequences in this sample. J is TRBJ2-7 and V is TRBV18; D gene unclear. V lost 3 bases and J 2 bases, leaving 14 bases between the germline ends. The CDR3 consists of 15 residues. Germline values: CDR1 KGHSH, CDR2 LQKENI. CDR3 region: CASSPNRQDAYEQYF. CDR3 DNA sequence: TGTGCCAGCTCACCTAATCGCCAAGACGCCTACGAGCAGTACTTC.

The rearrangement links TRBV5-1 to TRBJ2-7; D gene ambiguous. V was pared by 2 bases and J by 1 base, with 10 bases between. Germline-derived CDR1 and CDR2 are SGHRS and YFSETQ. This CDR3 has 14 amino acids. The CDR3 sequence is CASSFSRPSYEQYF. The CDR3 nucleotides are TGCGCCAGCAGCTTTTCCAGACCGTCCTACGAGCAGTACTTC.

The chain carries TRBV9 and TRBJ2-5, with TRBD2 matching 9 bases. In germline, CDR1 is SGDLS, CDR2 YYNGEE. The V segment lost 0 bases and the J segment 5 bases; nucleotides outside the gene matches: 14. The CDR3 has 18 residues. The CDR3 loop reads CASSVAKVAVAGVETQYF. The CDR3 region has the DNA TGTGCCAGCAGCGTAGCTAAGGTTGCGGTAGCGGGAGTGGAGACCCAGTACTTC.

The V gene is TRBV2, the J gene TRBJ2-7; maybe TRBD2 (6 bases). The V gene lost 1 base and the J gene lost 6 bases, with 19 bases spanning the gap. The CDR3 contains 16 residues. The germline V gene encodes CDR1 SNHLY and CDR2 FYNNEI. This chain's CDR3 is CASSEEPNPPGGEQYF. As DNA, the CDR3 is TGTGCCAGCAGTGAAGAGCCCAATCCTCCCGGGGGCGAGCAGTACTTC.

V gene TRBV5-1 combines with J gene TRBJ2-2, with 7 nucleotides matching TRBD1. The CDR3 is 17 residues long. Germline V gene data show CDR1 as SGHRS and CDR2 as YFSETQ. J gave up 1 base and V 0 bases, and 6 bases lay outside the gene matches. This chain's CDR3 is CASSLDPGQRNTGELFF. DNA of the CDR3: TGCGCCAGCAGCTTGGACCCGGGACAGCGGAACACCGGGGAGCTGTTTTTT.

The chain links TRBV5-4 to TRBJ2-3, with TRBD2 as a possible D gene (5 bases). The ends were cut back, 3 bases at V and 5 bases at J, with 16 bases in the middle. CDR3 length: 15 amino acids. In germline, CDR1 is SGHNT, CDR2 YYREEE (reference sequence). DNA for the CDR3: TGTGCCAGCAGCTCCTCTGGAGGTCCCAAAGATACGCAGTATTTT. Encoded protein: CASSSSGGPKDTQYF.

This rearrangement joins TRBV6-5 to TRBJ1-2; 7 nucleotides agree with TRBD1. Germline V gives CDR1 MNHEY, CDR2 SVGAGI. Trimming removed 9 bases from V and 8 bases from J; junction bases left unmatched: 18. The CDR3 has 15 residues. CDR3 coding DNA: TGTGCCAGACCCAACCACCGGGACAGCCAGTTCGGCTACACCTTC. It specifies CARPNHRDSQFGYTF.

This chain joins TRBV2 and TRBJ2-3, with 12 positions matching TRBD2. Germline V gives CDR1 SNHLY, CDR2 FYNNEI. Trimming at V came to 0 bases and at J to 3 bases, leaving 13 bases not matched to a gene. The CDR3 is made up of 20 amino acids. In DNA form, the CDR3 reads TGTGCCAGCAGTGAAGCAACTAGCGGGAGGCTCCGGGGGATTACAGATACGCAGTATTTT. Residues: CASSEATSGRLRGITDTQYF.

The V gene is TRBV5-4, the J gene TRBJ2-7; possibly TRBD1 for D (6 bases). The V end was cut by 4 bases, the J end by 2 bases, with 13 bases between. The CDR3 is made up of 14 amino acids. Germline-derived CDR1 and CDR2 are SGHNT and YYREEE (reference sequence). This CDR3 is CASSPAWGPYEQYF. The CDR3 DNA reads TGTGCCAGCAGCCCAGCGTGGGGGCCCTACGAGCAGTACTTC.

With respect to this clone: The final CDR3 position lacks the conserved phenylalanine or tryptophan, pointing to a likely read error. The limits of the CDR3 on the DNA are not certain, so only TCRdb's listed CDR3 is given. V and J are TRBV21-1 and TRBJ2-7; TRBD2, the table's D call, lacks a check against the DNA. TRBV21-1 is a recognized pseudogene. Inclusive of both ends, the CDR3 amounts to 13 amino acids. The CDR3 loop reads CASTSLTRTGPRG.

The chain recombines TRBV11-2 with TRBJ2-7, with D perhaps matching TRBD1 (5 bases). Germline CDR1 and CDR2: SGHAT and FQNNGV. Trimming cost V 5 bases and J 2 bases, with 10 bases left between them. This CDR3 spans 13 amino acids. The CDR3 loop is CASSQGQTYEQYF. The CDR3, as DNA: TGTGCCAGCAGCCAAGGACAAACCTACGAGCAGTACTTC.